One and the same sample provided the 20 T cell receptor beta chains below, sequenced in a study of neurological immune-mediated disorders. TCRdb called the 5' RACE reads again in MiXCR, with one record for every CDR3 protein. Here the sample spans about 62,000 distinct CDR3 sequences, around 5.2% being singletons. Sequencing used PBMCs. The receptors shown here come from a woman in her forties or fifties with multiple sclerosis.

This clonotype has ten or more counts. The chain links TRBV10-3 to TRBJ2-1; 15 bases map to TRBD2. This CDR3 is built from 14 residues. Germline V gene lookup returns CDR1 ENHRY and CDR2 SYGVKD. Unmatched junction bases numbered 6, after V lost 11 bases and J lost 7 bases. As DNA, the CDR3 is TGTGCCGTTTCCGGGACTAGCGGGGGGAATGAGCAGTTCTTC. It specifies CAVSGTSGGNEQFF.

This clonotype has at least ten counts. The chain couples TRBV5-1 to TRBJ2-1; TRBD2 matches at 14 bases. CDR1 and CDR2 from the germline V gene are SGHRS and YFSETQ. The CDR3 is made up of 17 amino acids. Trimming took 3 bases from V and 4 from J; bases not matched to a gene: 6. DNA for the CDR3: TGCGCCAGCAGCTGGGGACTAGCGGGGGCTACATACAATGAGCAGTTCTTC. Encoded protein: CASSWGLAGATYNEQFF.

This clonotype came up many times. The CDR3 protein is CASSPGTSGVAETQYF. The CDR3 DNA is TGCGCCAGCAGCCCCGGGACTAGCGGGGTCGCGGAGACCCAGTACTTC. The chain links TRBV5-1 to TRBJ2-5; 13 bases match TRBD2. The CDR3 length is 16 residues. The junction had 8 bases not matched to a gene; V was cut back by 4 bases and J by 5 bases. Germline V gene data show CDR1 as SGHRS and CDR2 as YFSETQ.

The sample holds many counts of this clonotype. CDR3 loop: CASSKGGNTEAFF. The CDR3 DNA reads TGTGCCAGCAGTAAAGGGGGCAACACTGAAGCTTTCTTT. J is TRBJ1-1 and V is TRBV25-1; 7 bases are shared with TRBD1. The CDR3 is 13 residues long. CDR1 MGHDK and CDR2 SYGVNS come from the germline V gene. The V gene end was trimmed by 5 bases and the J gene end by 2 bases; junction bases not matched to a gene: 2. Together with reference TRBV25-1 and TRBJ1-1, the CDR3 gives the full variable domain: EADIYQTPRYLVIGTGKKITLECSQTMGHDKMYWYQQDPGMELHLIHYSYGVNSTEKGDLSSESTVSRIRTEHFPLTLESARPSHTSQYLCASSKGGNTEAFFGQGTRLTVV.

This clonotype was picked up many times. The rearrangement uses TRBV20-1 and TRBJ2-2; 7 nucleotides agree with TRBD2. Germline V CDR1 and CDR2: DFQATT, SNEGSKA (reference sequence). The CDR3 has 16 amino acids. J gave up 0 bases and V 3 bases, and 7 bases lay outside the gene matches. CDR3 DNA sequence: TGCAGTGCTAGTGCATTGGGGGGGTCGAACACCGGGGAGCTGTTTTTT. It encodes CSASALGGSNTGELFF.

This clonotype was detected many times. This chain joins TRBV7-3 and TRBJ2-1; 8 bases agree with TRBD2. The CDR3 contains 15 residues. Germline CDR1 reads SGHTA; CDR2 reads FQGTGA. Germline trimming cut 5 bases from V and 9 bases from J; bases unmatched to any gene: 12. Here the CDR3 reads CASSAKPGLAGEQFF. In DNA, the CDR3 is TGTGCCAGCAGCGCAAAACCTGGACTAGCTGGTGAGCAGTTCTTC.

This clonotype was detected many times. CDR3 sequence reads: CASSFTTGEGNEQFF. The CDR3 DNA sequence: TGCGCCAGCAGCTTCACGACAGGGGAAGGCAATGAGCAGTTCTTC. The chain has TRBV5-1 and TRBJ2-1; 8 bases are a match to TRBD1. The CDR3 covers 15 residues. Germline V gene sequence: CDR1 SGHRS, CDR2 YFSETQ. V shed 2 bases and J 6 bases; nucleotides not matched to a gene: 7.

This clonotype was counted ten times or more. The chain employs TRBV20-1 and TRBJ2-5; 10 nucleotides line up with TRBD1. The junction had 11 bases not matched to a gene; V was cut back by 5 bases and J by 5 bases. Germline V gene data show CDR1 as DFQATT and CDR2 as SNEGSKA (reference sequence). The CDR3 has 15 amino acids. The CDR3 coding sequence is TGCAGTGCTCTTCGGAGGACAGGGGGTTCGGAGACCCAGTACTTC. This codes for CSALRRTGGSETQYF.

This clonotype was picked up many times. J is TRBJ1-2 and V is TRBV20-1; TRBD1 aligns across 10 bases. The V and J ends lost 0 bases and 8 bases, in that order; junction bases with no gene match: 9. The germline gives CDR1 DFQATT, CDR2 SNEGSKA (reference sequence). The CDR3 is 15 residues long. The CDR3 DNA reads TGCAGTGCTAGAGATCAGGGGACAGGGGTCAACGGCTACACCTTC. Its protein product is CSARDQGTGVNGYTF.

In its sample, this clonotype was seen many times. V and J are TRBV20-1 and TRBJ2-5; 7 bases align to TRBD1. CDR1 is DFQATT, CDR2 SNEGSKA, per germline (reference sequence). This CDR3 is built from 14 residues. V dropped 0 bases and J dropped 2; count of bases not matched to a gene: 3. CDR3 in DNA: TGCAGTGCTAGAGACCCGACAGGGCAAGAGACCCAGTACTTC. Amino acid sequence: CSARDPTGQETQYF.

This clonotype was counted at least ten times. The J gene is TRBJ2-2, the V gene TRBV4-3, with 8 bases identical to TRBD1. This CDR3 has 14 amino acids. From germline, CDR1 is LGHNA and CDR2 YSLEER. Trimming at V came to 0 bases and at J to 9 bases, leaving 3 bases not matched to a gene. CDR3 loop: CASSQEDRARELFF. The CDR3 DNA reads TGCGCCAGCAGCCAAGAGGACAGGGCCCGGGAGCTGTTTTTT.

At least ten counts were recorded for this clonotype. This chain uses TRBV7-9 with TRBJ2-3; D might be TRBD1 (6 bases). V was clipped by 5 bases and J by 3 bases, with 12 bases between them. From germline, CDR1 is SEHNR and CDR2 FQNEAQ (reference sequence). This CDR3 region has 14 residues. CDR3 coding DNA: TGTGCCAGCAGCAAAATCCAGGGGACAGATACGCAGTATTTT. Its translation: CASSKIQGTDTQYF.

This clonotype was counted a few times. This sequence joins TRBV29-1 and TRBJ1-5; the D is unclear. CDR3 size: 13 residues. Germline CDR1 reads SQVTM; CDR2 reads ANQGSEA. V gave up 0 bases and J gave up 6 bases, with 9 bases separating them. CDR3 nucleotides: TGCAGCGTTGAAGACCCACCGGGTCAGCCCCAGCATTTT. Its protein is CSVEDPPGQPQHF.

The table lists this clonotype with a few counts. The chain is built from TRBV5-1 and TRBJ2-7, with 8 bases matching TRBD1. The CDR3 covers 14 residues. The V segment lost 2 bases and the J segment 10 bases; nucleotides outside the gene matches: 11. Germline CDR1 SGHRS, CDR2 YFSETQ. The CDR3 coding sequence is TGCGCCAGCAGCTTCGGGACAGGTGACTTCGGTCAGTACTTC. It specifies CASSFGTGDFGQYF.

This clonotype was recorded many times. This rearrangement joins TRBV6-5 to TRBJ2-4; D not resolved. The CDR3 extends over 13 amino acids. Germline-derived CDR1 and CDR2 are MNHEY and SVGAGI. The V gene lost 4 bases and the J gene lost 5 bases, with 9 bases spanning the gap. The CDR3 DNA is TGTGCCAGCAGTTTTGGGTCAGAAAACATTCAGTACTTC. As protein: CASSFGSENIQYF.

The sample holds many counts of this clonotype. In DNA form, the CDR3 reads TGCGCCAGCAGCCAAGATCCGATCTCTGGAAACACCATATATTTT. Protein: CASSQDPISGNTIYF. This chain connects TRBV4-1 to TRBJ1-3, with D uncertain. The CDR3 is made up of 15 amino acids. Trimming took 0 bases from V and 0 from J, leaving 6 bases between them. CDR1 and CDR2 from the germline V gene are MGHRA and YSYEKL.

This clonotype was seen ten or more times. J is TRBJ2-7 and V is TRBV15; TRBD1 matches 8 bases. The germline V gene encodes CDR1 LNHNV and CDR2 YYDKDF (reference sequence). Trimming removed 1 base from V and 4 bases from J; junction bases left unmatched: 12. The CDR3 extends over 17 amino acids. In DNA, the CDR3 is TGTGCCACCAGCAGAGGTCAGGGGGCGGCCGGTAATTACGAGCAGTACTTC. It specifies CATSRGQGAAGNYEQYF.

Here the CDR3 DNA reads TGTGCCAGCCGTGGGGTCGGCGGAAACAATGAGCAGTTCTTC. It specifies CASRGVGGNNEQFF. The chain is built from TRBV6-1 and TRBJ2-1; no definite D call. Trimming removed 8 bases from V and 5 bases from J, with 16 bases in between. This CDR3 comprises 14 residues. Germline V lookup: CDR1 MNHNS, CDR2 SASEGT.

Ten or more counts support this clonotype. V is TRBV29-1 and J is TRBJ1-1; D perhaps matches TRBD1 (5 bases). The germline V gene encodes CDR1 SQVTM and CDR2 ANQGSEA. This CDR3 comprises 13 residues. V dropped 6 bases and J dropped 4 bases, with 15 bases sitting between them. CDR3 sequence: CSVDDGGVTEAFF. CDR3 bases: TGCAGCGTCGACGACGGGGGTGTCACTGAAGCTTTCTTT.

This clonotype was seen at least ten times. The chain carries TRBV6-2 or TRBV6-3 and TRBJ2-3, with D perhaps TRBD1 (6 bases). The ends were cut back, 5 bases at V and 0 bases at J, with 12 bases in the middle. The CDR3 has 15 residues. Looked up from germline, CDR1 is MNHEY and CDR2 is SVGEGT. CDR3: CASSLRDISTDTQYF. In DNA, the CDR3 is TGTGCCAGCAGTCTCCGGGACATCAGCACAGATACGCAGTATTTT.